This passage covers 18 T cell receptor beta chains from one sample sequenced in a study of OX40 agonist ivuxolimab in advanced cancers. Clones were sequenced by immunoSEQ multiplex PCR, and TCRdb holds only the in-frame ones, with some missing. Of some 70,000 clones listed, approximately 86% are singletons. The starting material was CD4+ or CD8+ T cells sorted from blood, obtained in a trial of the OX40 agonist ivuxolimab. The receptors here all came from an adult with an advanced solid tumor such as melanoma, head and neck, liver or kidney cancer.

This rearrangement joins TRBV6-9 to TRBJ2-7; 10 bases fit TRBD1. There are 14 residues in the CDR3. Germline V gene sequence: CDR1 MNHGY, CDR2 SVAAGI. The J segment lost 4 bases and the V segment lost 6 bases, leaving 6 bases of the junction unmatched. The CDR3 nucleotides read TGTGCCAGCAGCCTGACAGGGGGCCGGTACGAGCAGTACTTC. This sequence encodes CASSLTGGRYEQYF.

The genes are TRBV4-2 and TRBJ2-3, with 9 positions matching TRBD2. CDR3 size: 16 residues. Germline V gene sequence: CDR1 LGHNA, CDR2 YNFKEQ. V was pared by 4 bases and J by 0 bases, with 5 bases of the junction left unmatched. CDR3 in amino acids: CASSRRGGPSTDTQYF. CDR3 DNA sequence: TGTGCCAGCAGCCGGCGGGGGGGCCCTAGCACAGATACGCAGTATTTT.

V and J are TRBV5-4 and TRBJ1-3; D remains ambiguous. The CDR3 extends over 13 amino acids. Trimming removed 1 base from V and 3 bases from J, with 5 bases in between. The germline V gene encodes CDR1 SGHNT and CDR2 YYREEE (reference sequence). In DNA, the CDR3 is TGTGCCAGCAGCTTGAGGTTTGGAAACACCATATATTTT. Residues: CASSLRFGNTIYF.

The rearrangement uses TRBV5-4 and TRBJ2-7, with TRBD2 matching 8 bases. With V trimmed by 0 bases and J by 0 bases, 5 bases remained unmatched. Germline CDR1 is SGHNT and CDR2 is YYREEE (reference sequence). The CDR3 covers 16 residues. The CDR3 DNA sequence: TGTGCCAGCAGCTTGGGAGGCGGGGGGAGCTCCTACGAGCAGTACTTC. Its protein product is CASSLGGGGSSYEQYF.

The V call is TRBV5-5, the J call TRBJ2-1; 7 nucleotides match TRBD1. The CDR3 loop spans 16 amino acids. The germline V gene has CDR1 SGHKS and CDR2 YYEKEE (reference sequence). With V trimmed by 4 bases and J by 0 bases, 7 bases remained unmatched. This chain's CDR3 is CASSPLTGSSYNEQFF. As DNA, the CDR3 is TGTGCCAGCAGCCCCCTGACAGGGAGCTCCTACAATGAGCAGTTCTTC.

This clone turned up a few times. Here the CDR3 DNA reads TGTGCCAGTAGTATTTTCTGGGACAGTAGCAATCAGCCCCAGCATTTT. Translation: CASSIFWDSSNQPQHF. This rearrangement joins TRBV19 to TRBJ1-5; 7 bases fit TRBD1. This CDR3 contains 16 residues. Trimming took 3 bases from V and 0 from J; bases not matched to a gene: 5. Germline lookup yields CDR1 LNHDA and CDR2 SQIVND (reference sequence).

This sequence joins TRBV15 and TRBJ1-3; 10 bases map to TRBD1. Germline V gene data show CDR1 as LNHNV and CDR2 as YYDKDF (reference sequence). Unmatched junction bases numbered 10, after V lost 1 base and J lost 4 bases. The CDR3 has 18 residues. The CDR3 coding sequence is TGTGCCACCAGCAGAGCACCGGGACAGGGGATCGAAGGAAACACCATATATTTT. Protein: CATSRAPGQGIEGNTIYF.

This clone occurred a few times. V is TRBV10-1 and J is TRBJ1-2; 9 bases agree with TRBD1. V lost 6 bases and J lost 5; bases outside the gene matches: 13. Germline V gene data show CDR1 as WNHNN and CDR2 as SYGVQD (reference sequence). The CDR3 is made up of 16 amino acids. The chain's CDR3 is CASRGTGTQLSYGYTF. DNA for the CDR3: TGCGCCAGCAGGGGGACAGGGACCCAACTTTCGTATGGCTACACCTTC.

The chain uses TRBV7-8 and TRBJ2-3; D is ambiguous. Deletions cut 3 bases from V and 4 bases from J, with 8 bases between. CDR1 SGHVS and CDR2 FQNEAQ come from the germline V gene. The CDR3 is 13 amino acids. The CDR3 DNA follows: TGTGCCAGCAGCTTGGACGTTGCAGATACGCAGTATTTT. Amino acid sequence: CASSLDVADTQYF. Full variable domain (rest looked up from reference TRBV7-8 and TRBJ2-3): GAGVSQSPRYKVAKRGQDVALRCDPISGHVSLFWYQQALGQGPEFLTYFQNEAQLDKSGLPSDRFFAERPEGSVSTLKIQRTQQEDSAVYLCASSLDVADTQYFGPGTRLTVL.

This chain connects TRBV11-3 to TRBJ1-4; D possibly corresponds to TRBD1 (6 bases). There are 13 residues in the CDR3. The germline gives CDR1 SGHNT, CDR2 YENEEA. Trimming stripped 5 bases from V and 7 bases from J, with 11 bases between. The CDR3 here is CASSPPTGEKLFF. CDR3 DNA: TGTGCCAGCAGCCCTCCGACAGGTGAAAAACTGTTTTTT.

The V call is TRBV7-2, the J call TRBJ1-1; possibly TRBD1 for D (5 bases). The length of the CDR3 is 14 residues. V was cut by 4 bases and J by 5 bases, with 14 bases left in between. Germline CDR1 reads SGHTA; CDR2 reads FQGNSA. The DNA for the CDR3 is TGTGCCAGCAGCTCCTCGGTAGGGACGACTGAAGCTTTCTTT. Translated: CASSSSVGTTEAFF.

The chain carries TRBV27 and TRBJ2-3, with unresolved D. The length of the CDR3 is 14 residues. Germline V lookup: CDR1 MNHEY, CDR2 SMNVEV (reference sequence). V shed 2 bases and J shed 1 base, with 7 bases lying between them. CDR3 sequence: CASSLKGRTDTQYF. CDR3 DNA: TGTGCCAGCAGTTTAAAAGGGCGCACAGATACGCAGTATTTT.

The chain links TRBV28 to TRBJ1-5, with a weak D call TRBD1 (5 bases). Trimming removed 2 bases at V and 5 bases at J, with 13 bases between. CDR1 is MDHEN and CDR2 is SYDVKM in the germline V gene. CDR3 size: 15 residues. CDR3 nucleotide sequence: TGTGCCAGCAGTTTAGTCCAGGGAGGGGATCAGCCCCAGCATTTT. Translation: CASSLVQGGDQPQHF.

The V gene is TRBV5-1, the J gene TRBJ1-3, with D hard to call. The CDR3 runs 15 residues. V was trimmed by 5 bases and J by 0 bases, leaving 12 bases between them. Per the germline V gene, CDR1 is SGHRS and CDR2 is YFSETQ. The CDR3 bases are TGCGCCAGCAGAGACGGACGGACCTCTGGAAACACCATATATTTT. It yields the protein CASRDGRTSGNTIYF.

The chain's CDR3 is CAISEGPGGDDTEAFF. DNA of the CDR3: TGTGCCATCAGTGAGGGGCCGGGGGGGGACGACACTGAAGCTTTCTTT. The chain links TRBV10-3 to TRBJ1-1, with D tentatively TRBD1 (5 bases). The CDR3 length is 16 residues. Germline CDR1 and CDR2: ENHRY and SYGVKD. V gave up 2 bases and J gave up 3 bases, with 16 bases separating them.

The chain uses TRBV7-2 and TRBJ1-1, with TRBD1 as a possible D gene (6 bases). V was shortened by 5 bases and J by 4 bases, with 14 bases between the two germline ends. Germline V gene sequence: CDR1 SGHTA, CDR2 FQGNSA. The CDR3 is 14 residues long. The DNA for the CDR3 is TGTGCCAGCAGCATCGGCACAGGGACCACTGAAGCTTTCTTT. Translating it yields CASSIGTGTTEAFF.

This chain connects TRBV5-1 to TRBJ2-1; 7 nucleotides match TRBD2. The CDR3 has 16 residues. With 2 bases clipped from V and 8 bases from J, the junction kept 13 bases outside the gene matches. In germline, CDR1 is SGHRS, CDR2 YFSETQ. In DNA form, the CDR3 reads TGCGCCAGCAGCTTAGAGGGACTACCACTTAGCTATGAGCAGTTCTTC. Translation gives CASSLEGLPLSYEQFF.

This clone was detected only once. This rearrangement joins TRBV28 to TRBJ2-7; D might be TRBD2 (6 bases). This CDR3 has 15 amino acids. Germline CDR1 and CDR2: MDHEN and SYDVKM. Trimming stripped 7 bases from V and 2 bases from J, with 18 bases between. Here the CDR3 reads CASNLNGGTPYEQYF. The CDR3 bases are TGTGCCAGCAACTTGAATGGGGGGACCCCCTACGAGCAGTACTTC. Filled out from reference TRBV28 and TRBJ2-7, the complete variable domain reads DVKVTQSSRYLVKRTGEKVFLECVQDMDHENMFWYRQDPGLGLRLIYFSYDVKMKEKGDIPEGYSVSREKKERFSLILESASTNQTSMYLCASNLNGGTPYEQYFGPGTRLTVT.